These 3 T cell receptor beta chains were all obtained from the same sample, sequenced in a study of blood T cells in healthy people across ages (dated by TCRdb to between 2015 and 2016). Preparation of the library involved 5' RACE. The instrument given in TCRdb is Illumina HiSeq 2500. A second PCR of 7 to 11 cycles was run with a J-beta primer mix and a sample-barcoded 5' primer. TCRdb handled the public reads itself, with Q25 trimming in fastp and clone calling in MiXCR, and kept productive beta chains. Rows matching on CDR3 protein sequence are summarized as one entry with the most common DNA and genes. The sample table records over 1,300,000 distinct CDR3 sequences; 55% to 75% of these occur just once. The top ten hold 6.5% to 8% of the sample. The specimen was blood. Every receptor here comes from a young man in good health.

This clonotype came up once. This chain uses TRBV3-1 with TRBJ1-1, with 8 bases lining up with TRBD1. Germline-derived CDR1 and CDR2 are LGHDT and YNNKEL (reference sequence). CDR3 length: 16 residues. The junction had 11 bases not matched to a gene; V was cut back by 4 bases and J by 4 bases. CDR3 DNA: TGTGCCAGCAGCCCGCGAATGAGACAGGGGTTCACTGAAGCTTTCTTT. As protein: CASSPRMRQGFTEAFF.

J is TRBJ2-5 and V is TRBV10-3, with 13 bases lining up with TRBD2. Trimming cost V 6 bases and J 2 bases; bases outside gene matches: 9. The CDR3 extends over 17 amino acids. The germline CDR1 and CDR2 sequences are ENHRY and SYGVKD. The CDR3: CAISSATSGGIQETQYF. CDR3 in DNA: TGTGCCATCAGCTCAGCGACTAGCGGGGGGATACAAGAGACCCAGTACTTC.

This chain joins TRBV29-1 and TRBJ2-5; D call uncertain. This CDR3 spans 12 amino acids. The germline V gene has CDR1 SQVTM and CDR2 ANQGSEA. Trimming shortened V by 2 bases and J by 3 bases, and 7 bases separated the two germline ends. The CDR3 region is CSVEQPKETQYF. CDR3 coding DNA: TGCAGCGTTGAACAGCCTAAAGAGACCCAGTACTTC.